The next 27 T cell receptor beta chains were all read from a single sample in a study of vaccination effects on CD4 cells after COVID-19. These receptors' antigens are unknown. Here immunoSEQ multiplex PCR was the method, and the copy in TCRdb shows in-frame clones only, minus some. Seen here are about 27,000 clones, roughly 74% observed once, and the top ten hold approximately 20%. ViraFEST assay sequencing came after antigen-specific CD4+ T cells were expanded with viral peptide pools. The authors isolated CD4+ T cells after roughly eleven days of culture. Nucleocapsid antibodies were negative in the vaccine recipients, who had never had SARS-CoV-2 infection. Sequenced material: CD4+ T cells from PBMCs cultured with HCoV-NL63 spike peptides, taken before COVID-19 vaccination. All receptors come from a human donor who received a COVID-19 vaccine.

V and J are TRBV10-3 and TRBJ1-3; maybe TRBD1 (5 bases). CDR1 and CDR2 (germline): ENHRY, SYGVKD. The CDR3 runs 17 residues. V was clipped by 4 bases and J by 0 bases, with 16 bases between them. CDR3 coding DNA: TGTGCCATCAGTGTAGGCCCGGGACGGTACTCTGGAAACACCATATATTTT. It translates to CAISVGPGRYSGNTIYF.

The chain is built from TRBV7-3 and TRBJ1-5; D is uncertain. The CDR3 extends over 13 amino acids. Germline assignment: CDR1 SGHTA and CDR2 FQGTGA. The V and J ends lost 2 bases and 6 bases respectively, with 8 bases between them. The CDR3 region has the DNA TGTGCCAGCAGCTTAGAGATAGGTCAGCCCCAGCATTTT. It yields the protein CASSLEIGQPQHF.

The V and J genes are TRBV6-5 and TRBJ2-7; D is unresolved. V lost 10 bases and J lost 1, with 20 bases in between. The CDR3 runs to 15 residues. The germline gives CDR1 MNHEY, CDR2 SVGAGI. The CDR3 DNA follows: TGTGCCACCAAACGGTACATTGAGCAGTCCTACGAGCAGTACTTC. It encodes CATKRYIEQSYEQYF.

The chain combines TRBV3-1 (or the pseudogene TRBV3-2) with TRBJ2-1; 15 nucleotides align to TRBD2. The V gene's germline CDR1 is LGHDT and CDR2 YNNKEL (reference sequence). This CDR3 comprises 19 residues. The trim removed 8 bases at V and 1 base at J, leaving 12 bases unmatched. Here the CDR3 reads CASYAAGLAGGLSYNEQFF. In nucleotides, the CDR3 is TGTGCCAGCTACGCGGCAGGACTAGCGGGGGGGCTGTCCTACAATGAGCAGTTCTTC.

The V call is TRBV4-1, the J call TRBJ1-2; D uncertain. Germline V gene data show CDR1 as MGHRA and CDR2 as YSYEKL. Between the trimmed V and J ends, which lost 4 bases and 4 bases, there was a span of 34 bases. The CDR3 spans 21 residues. The CDR3 here is CASSPSLVNSLTRRTFYGYTF. Here the CDR3 DNA reads TGCGCCAGCAGCCCTTCGCTCGTGAACTCCCTTACTCGCCGTACTTTCTATGGCTACACCTTC.

V gene TRBV5-4 combines with J gene TRBJ2-1; D is ambiguous. This CDR3 is built from 12 residues. Germline CDR1 and CDR2: SGHNT and YYREEE (reference sequence). Trimming left V 4 bases short and J 5 bases short, with 7 bases between. The CDR3 loop reads CASSRTDNEQFF. The DNA for the CDR3 is TGTGCCAGCAGCCGGACGGACAATGAGCAGTTCTTC.

The J gene is TRBJ1-6, the V gene TRBV5-6; D unclear. Germline V gives CDR1 SGHDT, CDR2 YYEEEE. Deletions cut 0 bases from V and 11 bases from J, with 6 bases between. This CDR3 has 12 residues. The CDR3 region has the DNA TGTGCCAGCAGCTTGGTGGGGACACCCCTCCACTTT. Its translation is CASSLVGTPLHF.

This clone has more than one count but fewer than ten. This chain connects TRBV24-1 to TRBJ2-1, with 7 bases that match TRBD1. The CDR3 runs to 14 residues. After removal of 7 bases from V and 5 bases from J, the junction contained 7 bases not matched to a gene. Germline V CDR1 and CDR2: KGHDR, SFDVKD. The CDR3 loop is CATSTTGSHNEQFF. CDR3 DNA: TGTGCCACCAGCACGACAGGGTCCCACAATGAGCAGTTCTTC.

This clone occurred once. An end of the junction does not agree with germline; a read error may underlie this. V is TRBV30 and J is TRBJ2-3; tentative D call: TRBD2 (5 bases). CDR1 and CDR2 from the germline V gene are GTSNPN and SVGIG (reference sequence). This CDR3 comprises 15 residues. For the CDR3, the DNA is TGTGGCTGGACCCTTAGTGCGGGTTTTACAGATACGCAGTATTTT. It is translated as CGWTLSAGFTDTQYF.

The chain couples TRBV5-1 to TRBJ2-2; possibly TRBD1 for D (6 bases). The CDR3 contains 13 residues. V was shortened by 4 bases and J by 5 bases, with 9 bases between the two germline ends. CDR1 SGHRS and CDR2 YFSETQ come from the germline V gene. This CDR3 reads CASSDTGTGELFF. The CDR3 DNA is TGCGCCAGCAGCGACACAGGGACCGGGGAGCTGTTTTTT.

V gene TRBV5-6 combines with J gene TRBJ1-5; TRBD1 matches at 8 bases. The CDR3 sequence is 16 residues long. Germline trimming cut 5 bases from V and 6 bases from J; bases unmatched to any gene: 13. From germline, CDR1 is SGHDT and CDR2 YYEEEE. This chain's CDR3 is CASSSRTGKVSQPQHF. CDR3 coding DNA: TGTGCCAGCAGTTCCCGGACAGGGAAAGTGAGTCAGCCCCAGCATTTT. The variable domain in full, completed from reference TRBV5-6 and TRBJ1-5, reads DAGVTQSPTHLIKTRGQQVTLRCSPKSGHDTVSWYQQALGQGPQFIFQYYEEEERQRGNFPDRFSGHQFPNYSSELNVNALLLGDSALYLCASSSRTGKVSQPQHFGDGTRLSIL.

In this sample, this clone turned up a few times. The chain recombines TRBV11-2 with TRBJ2-2; 11 bases align to TRBD2. After removal of 4 bases from V and 1 base from J, the junction contained 11 bases not matched to a gene. Germline V gene data show CDR1 as SGHAT and CDR2 as FQNNGV. There are 19 residues in the CDR3. CDR3 DNA: TGTGCCAGCAGCTCCCCGGGTGGTAGCGGGAGGGTGAACACCGGGGAGCTGTTTTTT. Translated: CASSSPGGSGRVNTGELFF.

V and J are TRBV5-4 and TRBJ1-6; D perhaps matches TRBD1 (5 bases). V dropped 4 bases and J dropped 7 bases, with 12 bases sitting between them. CDR3 length: 14 amino acids. Germline loops: CDR1 SGHNT, CDR2 YYREEE (reference sequence). In DNA form, the CDR3 reads TGTGCCAGCAGCATACCAGGGTACAATTCACCCCTCCACTTT. Its protein is CASSIPGYNSPLHF.

The rearrangement joins TRBV6-4 to TRBJ2-2, with D hard to call. The germline V gene encodes CDR1 MRHNA and CDR2 SNTAGT. This CDR3 contains 13 residues. The ends were cut back, 6 bases at V and 3 bases at J, with 8 bases in the middle. The CDR3 here is CASSPQDTGELFF. CDR3 nucleotide sequence: TGTGCCAGCAGCCCGCAGGACACCGGGGAGCTGTTTTTT.

The J gene is TRBJ2-3, the V gene TRBV7-2; D remains ambiguous. V lost 3 bases to trimming and J lost 2 bases, with 9 bases between them. The CDR3 has 14 residues. From germline, CDR1 is SGHTA and CDR2 FQGNSA. The CDR3 DNA follows: TGTGCCAGCAGCTTTGCCAGGCCCACAGATACGCAGTATTTT. Protein product: CASSFARPTDTQYF.

The chain joins TRBV12-5 to TRBJ2-7; D perhaps matches TRBD2 (6 bases). The V gene's germline CDR1 is LGHNT and CDR2 FRNRAP. The CDR3 consists of 18 residues. Between the trimmed V and J ends, which lost 2 bases and 1 base, there was a span of 21 bases. The CDR3 region is CASGLLIGTPVGSYEQYF. The CDR3 nucleotides are TGTGCTAGTGGTTTGTTAATCGGGACTCCCGTCGGGTCCTACGAGCAGTACTTC.

This clone has more than one count but fewer than ten. The rearrangement links TRBV12-3 or TRBV12-4 to TRBJ1-3; D gene unclear. The CDR3 spans 13 residues. Trimming removed 8 bases at V and 0 bases at J, with 8 bases between. CDR3: CASLVNSGNTIYF. The DNA for the CDR3 is TGTGCCAGCCTCGTGAACTCTGGAAACACCATATATTTT.

This chain joins TRBV6-5 and TRBJ2-5, with 7 bases identical to TRBD1. The CDR3 has 14 amino acids. Germline loops: CDR1 MNHEY, CDR2 SVGAGI. V lost 6 bases and J lost 1; bases outside the gene matches: 5. The CDR3 reads CASRRGGGQETQYF. The CDR3 DNA reads TGTGCCAGCAGGAGAGGGGGCGGCCAAGAGACCCAGTACTTC.

This clone turned up a few times. The chain recombines TRBV2 with TRBJ1-3, with TRBD1 as a possible D gene (5 bases). The germline CDR1 and CDR2 sequences are SNHLY and FYNNEI. CDR3 length: 17 amino acids. The V gene lost 5 bases and the J gene lost 0 bases, with 17 bases spanning the gap. The CDR3 region has the DNA TGTGCCAGCAGTCGGGACGGCCTGGGGAGCTCTGGAAACACCATATATTTT. Its translation: CASSRDGLGSSGNTIYF.

The rearrangement links TRBV5-4 to TRBJ2-5; D remains ambiguous. V shed 2 bases and J shed 13 bases, with 12 bases lying between them. Germline assignment: CDR1 SGHNT and CDR2 YYREEE (reference sequence). The CDR3 covers 11 residues. The CDR3 sequence is CASSFDNVLYF. The CDR3 coding sequence is TGTGCCAGCAGCTTCGACAATGTCCTGTACTTC.

The chain uses TRBV6-6 and TRBJ1-1; no clear D. CDR1 and CDR2 (germline): MNHNY, SVGAGI (reference sequence). V was shortened by 2 bases and J by 5 bases, with 15 bases between the two germline ends. This CDR3 region has 15 residues. CDR3 sequence: CASSYEGNPWTEAFF. CDR3 nucleotides: TGTGCCAGCAGTTACGAAGGGAATCCATGGACTGAAGCTTTCTTT.

The chain carries TRBV5-1 and TRBJ1-5; D not certain. V shed 0 bases and J shed 6 bases, with 7 bases lying between them. CDR1 is SGHRS and CDR2 is YFSETQ in the germline V gene. The CDR3 loop spans 13 amino acids. Written as DNA, the CDR3 is TGCGCCAGCAGCTTGGGGCCTCGTCAGCCCCAGCATTTT. It is translated as CASSLGPRQPQHF. Looking up the rest from reference TRBV5-1 and TRBJ1-5 gives the full variable domain: KAGVTQTPRYLIKTRGQQVTLSCSPISGHRSVSWYQQTPGQGLQFLFEYFSETQRNKGNFPGRFSGRQFSNSRSEMNVSTLELGDSALYLCASSLGPRQPQHFGDGTRLSIL.

The chain combines TRBV7-9 with TRBJ1-6, with 8 bases aligning to TRBD1. The length of the CDR3 is 13 residues. Germline CDR1 SEHNR, CDR2 FQNEAQ (reference sequence). V trimming: 5 bases; J trimming: 6 bases; junction bases outside the gene matches: 0. This chain's CDR3 is CASSGQGNSPLHF. The CDR3 DNA is TGTGCCAGCAGCGGACAGGGTAATTCACCCCTCCACTTT.

The chain recombines TRBV19 with TRBJ1-3, with a weak D call TRBD1 (5 bases). The CDR3 runs to 15 residues. CDR1 and CDR2 (germline): LNHDA, SQIVND (reference sequence). Trimming stripped 5 bases from V and 4 bases from J, with 15 bases between. CDR3 protein: CASSPLGLAGNTIYF. DNA of the CDR3: TGTGCCAGTAGTCCGTTGGGGCTCGCAGGAAACACCATATATTTT.

The chain links TRBV30 to TRBJ1-2; a possible D gene is TRBD1 (6 bases). Trimming took 0 bases from V and 6 from J, leaving 11 bases between them. Germline CDR1 GTSNPN, CDR2 SVGIG (reference sequence). The CDR3 has 13 amino acids. CDR3: CAWSVQGGDGYTF. CDR3 DNA sequence: TGTGCCTGGAGTGTACAAGGGGGGGATGGCTACACCTTC.

This clone was found a few times. The chain has TRBV2 and TRBJ2-2, with 8 bases fitting TRBD1. CDR3 length: 15 amino acids. Germline CDR1 and CDR2: SNHLY and FYNNEI. Unmatched junction bases numbered 7, after V lost 5 bases and J lost 5 bases. CDR3 residues: CASSPRQGRTGELFF. The CDR3 nucleotides are TGTGCCAGCAGTCCCCGACAGGGGCGGACCGGGGAGCTGTTTTTT. The full variable domain, its missing parts supplied by reference TRBV2 and TRBJ2-2, is EPEVTQTPSHQVTQMGQEVILRCVPISNHLYFYWYRQILGQKVEFLVSFYNNEISEKSEIFDDQFSVERPDGSNFTLKIRSTKLEDSAMYFCASSPRQGRTGELFFGEGSRLTVL.

This clone was seen only once. The chain is built from TRBV4-2 and TRBJ1-4; D gene unclear. Germline V lookup: CDR1 LGHNA, CDR2 YNFKEQ. The ends were cut back, 0 bases at V and 0 bases at J, with 5 bases in the middle. This CDR3 contains 15 residues. The CDR3 nucleotides read TGTGCCAGCAGCCAAGATTATGCAACTAATGAAAAACTGTTTTTT. Translated, it gives CASSQDYATNEKLFF.